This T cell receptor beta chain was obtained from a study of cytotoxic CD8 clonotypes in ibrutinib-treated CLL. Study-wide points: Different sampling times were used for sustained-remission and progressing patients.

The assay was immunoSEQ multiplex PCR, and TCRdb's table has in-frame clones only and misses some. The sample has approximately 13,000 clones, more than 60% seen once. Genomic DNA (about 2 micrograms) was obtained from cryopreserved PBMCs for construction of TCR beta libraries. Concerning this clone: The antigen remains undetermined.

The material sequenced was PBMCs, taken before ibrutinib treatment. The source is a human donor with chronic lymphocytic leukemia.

The CDR3: CASRTSGRNTQYF. The CDR3 bases are TGTGCCAGCCGGACTAGCGGGAGGAATACGCAGTATTTT. The chain combines TRBV6-5 with TRBJ2-3; 14 bases line up with TRBD2. The V segment lost 8 bases and the J segment 7 bases; nucleotides outside the gene matches: 2. The CDR3 consists of 13 residues. Germline CDR1 is MNHEY and CDR2 is SVGAGI.